This record looks at one TCR beta chain sequence and its context. Its matching antigen is unknown. Each sample gave at least 6.5 million isolated PBMCs. This record comes from a study of blood T cells in healthy people across ages. Study results and caveats: The long-lived group displayed more naive CD4+ cells, plus higher diversity, than the aged donors did. Roughly linear age-related decline in beta diversity appeared, significant by age roughly 40.

Using a J-beta primer mix together with a sample-barcoded 5' primer, a second PCR was run for roughly 6 to 12 cycles. From the 5' RACE reads, TCRdb called clonotypes with MiXCR, one entry per CDR3 protein. Among roughly 1.4 million distinct CDR3 sequences listed, roughly 64% were seen once. The CDR3 sequence is 14 residues long. CDR1 is MNHEY, CDR2 SMNVEV, per germline (reference sequence). The clonotype was recovered from a man between 18 and 29 years old in good health. Sequencing was done on a sample of blood. V and J are TRBV27 and TRBJ2-4, with D perhaps TRBD2 (6 bases). The J call may be faulty, since TRBJ2-7 better matches the DNA end. The CDR3 nucleotides are TGTGCCACCCACGGACCCGGGGGACTCTACGAGCAGTACTTC. It translates to CATHGPGGLYEQYF.